The rows below give T cell receptor beta chains drawn from one sample of a study of cytomegalovirus exposure and HLA in healthy donors. Profiling relied on immunoSEQ multiplex PCR, and the TCRdb table lists in-frame clones only, not all of them. The repertoire consists of approximately 51,000 clones, with roughly four fifths occurring once and the leading ten covering 2% to 2.5%. Material: PBMCs. The receptor source for this set is a boy under 18 in good health and CMV-seropositive. Each CDR3 is given with its conserved first and last residue. The order of the fields is V gene, J gene, CDR3 protein.

TRBV9	TRBJ2-2	CASSVDLTGELFF
TRBV18	.	CASCGDSSYEQYF
TRBV5-1	TRBJ1-2	CASTSTDGLSSGYTF
TRBV10-3	TRBJ2-2	CAISDVRSGELFF
TRBV6-1	TRBJ2-7	CASSEAGGQGAHEQYF
TRBV9	TRBJ2-7	CASSPLQAPSYEQYF
TRBV7-9	TRBJ2-6	CASSLASGTGARNVLTF
TRBV7-9	TRBJ1-1	CASSLMEDTEAFF
TRBV28	TRBJ2-7	CASAALSYEQYF
TRBV4-1	TRBJ2-1	CASSQDSGGDREQFF
TRBV15	TRBJ2-1	CATSYQSDSNEQFF
TRBV11-1	TRBJ2-1	CASSLSGPGQLF
TRBV6-1	TRBJ1-2	CASLSPYGYTF
TRBV6-5	TRBJ1-2	CASSESRGIDGYTF
TRBV19	TRBJ1-1	CASRWGVGTEAFF
TRBV27	TRBJ2-2	CASNSGGTGELFF
TRBV5-6	TRBJ2-7	CASSLSDYEQYF
TRBV7-3	TRBJ2-1	CASSPGGRGGLNEQFF
TRBV28	TRBJ1-4	CASSLATEKLFF
TRBV2	TRBJ2-5	CASSIAYQETQYF
TRBV27	TRBJ1-2	CASSTGGHGYTF
TRBV7-9	TRBJ2-7	CASSLAQGALDEQYF
TRBV6-1	TRBJ1-2	CASSRRGPGYTF
TRBV5-4	TRBJ2-5	CASSGPRVETQYF
TRBV11-1	.	CASRNGSYEQYF
TRBV7-3	TRBJ2-7	CASSLPRRDRSYEQYF
TRBV7-6	TRBJ2-1	CASSPHGNEQFF
TRBV4-1	TRBJ1-1	CASSQPRGRAEAFF
TRBV4-1	TRBJ1-1	CASSHLGQNTEAFF
TRBV4-1	TRBJ1-4	CASSQVQGNEKLFF
TRBV21-1	TRBJ1-3	CASSKARQSLAFNTIYF
TRBV15	TRBJ2-5	CATSGPGGDPYQETQYF
TRBV5-1	TRBJ1-6	CASKTEPNSPLHF
TRBV16	TRBJ1-6	CASSPRTGYNSPLHF
TRBV20-1	TRBJ2-3	CSGARGDTQYF
TRBV5-6	TRBJ1-6	CASNFWAGGNSPLHF
TRBV27	TRBJ2-1	CASSLGGTGSYNEQFF
TRBV4-1	TRBJ1-2	CASSLGVGTGDIYGYTF
TRBV7-3	TRBJ1-1	CASSLSNWAPTEAFF
TRBV5-1	TRBJ2-7	CASSDDRIYEQYF
TRBV6-1	TRBJ1-5	CASSEAPQVPRPQHF
TRBV27	.	CASRSGQGNEQYF
TRBV19	TRBJ1-4	CVTKEPGQGRKLFF
TRBV5-6	TRBJ2-1	CASSLTDYNEQFF
TRBV14	TRBJ1-3	CASRITVGNTIYF
TRBV4-1	TRBJ1-2	CASSQRVSNYGYTF
TRBV11-2	TRBJ1-6	CASRPPGLYSPLHF
TRBV6-5	TRBJ2-5	CASSTRTGDETQYF
TRBV7-3	TRBJ2-1	CASSLGAVNEQFF
TRBV6-1	TRBJ1-6	CASSETNKWHSYSPLHF